This T cell receptor beta chain appears in the sequencing data of a study of monozygotic twins with inflammatory bowel disease. Total RNA isolation used whole blood (no T cell sorting was performed). Germline values: CDR1 MNHNY, CDR2 SVGAGI (reference sequence). The CDR3 is 13 residues long. As regards this clonotype: Its specificity is unknown.

Study outcomes and limitations: A single strong IBD-associated signal or clonotype was not supported by the findings. Different T cell subtypes could not be distinguished. On the inverse Simpson index, IBD patients scored lower for TCRbeta diversity than healthy co-twins.

Reanalyzing the 5' RACE reads, TCRdb keeps one entry per CDR3 protein, without DNA. This sample's table reports approximately 120,000 distinct CDR3 sequences. Sequencing was performed on blood. The chain recombines TRBV6-6 with TRBJ1-6. The source is a human donor with ulcerative colitis or Crohn's disease, or a healthy co-twin of an affected twin (not recorded which). This CDR3 is CASTRSDGSPLHF.